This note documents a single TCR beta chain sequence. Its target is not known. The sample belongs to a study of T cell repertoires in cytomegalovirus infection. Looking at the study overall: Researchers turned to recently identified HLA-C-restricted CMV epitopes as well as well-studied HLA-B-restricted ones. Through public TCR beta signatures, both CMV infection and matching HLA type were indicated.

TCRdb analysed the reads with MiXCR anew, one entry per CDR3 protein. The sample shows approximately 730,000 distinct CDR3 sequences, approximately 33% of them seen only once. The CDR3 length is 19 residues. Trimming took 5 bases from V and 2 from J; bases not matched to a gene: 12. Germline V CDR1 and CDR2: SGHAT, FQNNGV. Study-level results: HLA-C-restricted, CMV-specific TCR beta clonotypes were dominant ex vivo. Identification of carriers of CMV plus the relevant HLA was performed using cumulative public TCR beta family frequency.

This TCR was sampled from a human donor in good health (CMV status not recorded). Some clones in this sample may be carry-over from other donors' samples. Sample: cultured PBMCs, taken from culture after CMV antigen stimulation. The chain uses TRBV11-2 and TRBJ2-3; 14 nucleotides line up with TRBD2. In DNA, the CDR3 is TGTGCCAGCAGCCGAAGACTAGCGGGAGGGGGCGGGATCACAGATACGCAGTATTTT. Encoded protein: CASSRRLAGGGGITDTQYF.